The subject of this entry is one TCR beta chain. The antigen remains unidentified. These data originate in a study of siplizumab effects on memory and regulatory T cells. Findings and limits, study-wide: The study did not confirm that proliferating Tregs from siplizumab cultures were suppressive.

The table came from immunoSEQ multiplex PCR; TCRdb's copy has only in-frame clones and leaves some out. In the table there are 50,000 to 60,000 clones, approximately 84% of which are singletons. With 5 bases removed from V and 2 bases from J, the gap between germline ends came to 13 bases. Germline assignment: CDR1 SEHNR and CDR2 FQNEAQ (reference sequence). This CDR3 region has 15 residues. The chain carries TRBV7-9 and TRBJ2-1; the D gene is possibly TRBD1 (5 bases). This receptor was taken from a human donor in good health. The sequenced sample was naive CD8+ T cells sorted from blood. The CDR3 nucleotides are TGTGCCAGCAGCCCACGAGACAGAGCCTACAATGAGCAGTTCTTC. It encodes CASSPRDRAYNEQFF.